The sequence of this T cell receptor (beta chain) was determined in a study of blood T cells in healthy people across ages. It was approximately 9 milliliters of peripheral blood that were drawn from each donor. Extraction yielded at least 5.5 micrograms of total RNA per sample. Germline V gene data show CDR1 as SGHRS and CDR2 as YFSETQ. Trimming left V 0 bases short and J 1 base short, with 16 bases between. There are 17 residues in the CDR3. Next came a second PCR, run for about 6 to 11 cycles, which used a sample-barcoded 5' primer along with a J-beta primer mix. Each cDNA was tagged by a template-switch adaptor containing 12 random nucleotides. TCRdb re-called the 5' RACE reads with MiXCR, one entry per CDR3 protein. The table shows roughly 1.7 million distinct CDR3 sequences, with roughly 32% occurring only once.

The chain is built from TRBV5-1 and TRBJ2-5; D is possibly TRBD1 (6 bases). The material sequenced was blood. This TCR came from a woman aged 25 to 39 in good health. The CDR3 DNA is TGCGCCAGCAGCTTGGAACAGGGCTTAAATATCCAAGAGACCCAGTACTTC. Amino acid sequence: CASSLEQGLNIQETQYF.